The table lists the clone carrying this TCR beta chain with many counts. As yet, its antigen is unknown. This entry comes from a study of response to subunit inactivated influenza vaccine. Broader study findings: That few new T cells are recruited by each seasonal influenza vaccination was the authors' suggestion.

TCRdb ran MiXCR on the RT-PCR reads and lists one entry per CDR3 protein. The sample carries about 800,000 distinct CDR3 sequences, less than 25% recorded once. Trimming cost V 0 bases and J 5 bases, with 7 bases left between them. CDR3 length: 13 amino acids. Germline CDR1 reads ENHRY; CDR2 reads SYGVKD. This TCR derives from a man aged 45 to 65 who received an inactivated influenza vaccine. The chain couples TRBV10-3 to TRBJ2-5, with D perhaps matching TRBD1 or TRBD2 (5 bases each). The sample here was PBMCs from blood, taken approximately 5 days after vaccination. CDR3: CAISESGVETQYF. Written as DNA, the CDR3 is TGTGCCATCAGTGAGTCGGGGGTGGAGACCCAGTACTTC.